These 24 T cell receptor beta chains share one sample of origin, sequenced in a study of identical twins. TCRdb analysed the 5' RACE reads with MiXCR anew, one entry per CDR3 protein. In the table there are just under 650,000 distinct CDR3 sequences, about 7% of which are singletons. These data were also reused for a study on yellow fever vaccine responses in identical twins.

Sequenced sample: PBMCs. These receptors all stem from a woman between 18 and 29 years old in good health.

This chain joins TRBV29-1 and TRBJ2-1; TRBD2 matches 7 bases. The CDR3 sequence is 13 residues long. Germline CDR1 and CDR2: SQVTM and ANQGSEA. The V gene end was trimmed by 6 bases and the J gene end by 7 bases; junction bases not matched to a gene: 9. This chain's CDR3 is CSVLPPGGNEQFF. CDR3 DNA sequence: TGCAGCGTCCTGCCCCCCGGGGGGAATGAGCAGTTCTTC.

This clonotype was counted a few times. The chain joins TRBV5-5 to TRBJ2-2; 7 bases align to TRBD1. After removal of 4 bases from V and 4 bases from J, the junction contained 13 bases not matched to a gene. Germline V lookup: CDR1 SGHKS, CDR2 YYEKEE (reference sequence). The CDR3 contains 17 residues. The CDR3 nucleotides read TGTGCCAGCAGCCAAACCTCCGGGACAGCAACCACCGGGGAGCTGTTTTTT. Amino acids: CASSQTSGTATTGELFF.

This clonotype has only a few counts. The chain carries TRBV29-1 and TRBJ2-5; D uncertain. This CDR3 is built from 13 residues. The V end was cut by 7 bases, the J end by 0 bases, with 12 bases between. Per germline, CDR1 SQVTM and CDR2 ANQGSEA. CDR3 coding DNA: TGCAGCGCCGACCCCGAGTACCAAGAGACCCAGTACTTC. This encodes CSADPEYQETQYF. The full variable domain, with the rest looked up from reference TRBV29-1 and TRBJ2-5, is SAVISQKPSRDICQRGTSLTIQCQVDSQVTMMFWYRQQPGQSLTLIATANQGSEATYESGFVIDKFPISRPNLTFSTLTVSNMSPEDSSIYLCSADPEYQETQYFGPGTRLLVL.

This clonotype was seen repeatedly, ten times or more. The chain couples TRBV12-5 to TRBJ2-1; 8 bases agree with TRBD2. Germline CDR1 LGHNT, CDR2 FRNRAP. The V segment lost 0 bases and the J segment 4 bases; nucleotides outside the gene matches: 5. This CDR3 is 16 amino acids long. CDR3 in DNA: TGTGCTAGTGGTTTGGTAAGGAGCGGGGGATACAATGAGCAGTTCTTC. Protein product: CASGLVRSGGYNEQFF.

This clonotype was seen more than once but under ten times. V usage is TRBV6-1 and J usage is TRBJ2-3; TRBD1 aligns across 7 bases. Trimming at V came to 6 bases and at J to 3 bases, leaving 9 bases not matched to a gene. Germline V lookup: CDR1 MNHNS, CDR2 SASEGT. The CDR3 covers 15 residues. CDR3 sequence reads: CASSRRQGTTDTQYF. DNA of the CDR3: TGTGCCAGCAGCCGCAGACAGGGTACAACAGATACGCAGTATTTT.

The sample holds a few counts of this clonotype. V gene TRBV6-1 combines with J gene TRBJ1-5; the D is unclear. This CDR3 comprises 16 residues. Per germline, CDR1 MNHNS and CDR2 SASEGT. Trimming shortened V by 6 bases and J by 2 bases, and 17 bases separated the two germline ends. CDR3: CASSPGSPFGNQPQHF. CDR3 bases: TGTGCCAGCAGCCCGGGATCCCCTTTTGGCAATCAGCCCCAGCATTTT.

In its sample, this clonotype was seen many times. CDR3 region: CASSKGEGHTGELFF. For the CDR3, the DNA is TGTGCCAGTTCAAAAGGGGAGGGCCACACCGGGGAGCTGTTTTTT. This chain joins TRBV6-1 and TRBJ2-2; 7 positions match TRBD2. The CDR3 contains 15 residues. The ends lost 9 bases at V and 3 bases at J; junction bases unmatched: 10. Germline assignment: CDR1 MNHNS and CDR2 SASEGT.

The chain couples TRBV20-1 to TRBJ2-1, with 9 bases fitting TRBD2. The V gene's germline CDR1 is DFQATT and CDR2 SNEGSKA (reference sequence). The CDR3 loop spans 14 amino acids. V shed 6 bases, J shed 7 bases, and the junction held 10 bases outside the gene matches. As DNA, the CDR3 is TGCAGTGCAACTACTAGCGGGTTATGGAATGAGCAGTTCTTC. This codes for CSATTSGLWNEQFF.

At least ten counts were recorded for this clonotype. CDR3 protein: CASSSNPEFNQPQHF. The CDR3 DNA sequence: TGTGCCAGCAGTTCCAACCCAGAATTCAATCAGCCCCAGCATTTT. V gene TRBV6-5 combines with J gene TRBJ1-5, with no clear D. The V and J ends lost 4 bases and 3 bases respectively, with 13 bases between them. Germline V CDR1 and CDR2: MNHEY, SVGAGI. The CDR3 totals 15 residues.

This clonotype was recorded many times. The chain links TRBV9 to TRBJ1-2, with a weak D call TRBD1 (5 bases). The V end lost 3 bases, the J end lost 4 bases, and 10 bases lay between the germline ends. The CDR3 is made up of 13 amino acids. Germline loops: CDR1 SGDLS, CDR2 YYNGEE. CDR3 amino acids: CASSADSPYGYTF. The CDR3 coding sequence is TGTGCCAGCAGCGCTGACAGCCCCTATGGCTACACCTTC.

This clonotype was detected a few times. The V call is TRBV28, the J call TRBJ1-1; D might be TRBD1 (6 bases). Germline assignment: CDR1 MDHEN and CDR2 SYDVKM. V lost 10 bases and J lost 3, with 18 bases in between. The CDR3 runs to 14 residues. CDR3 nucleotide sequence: TGTGCCACGGAAGGGGGGGCTGTGCACACTGAAGCTTTCTTT. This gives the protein CATEGGAVHTEAFF.

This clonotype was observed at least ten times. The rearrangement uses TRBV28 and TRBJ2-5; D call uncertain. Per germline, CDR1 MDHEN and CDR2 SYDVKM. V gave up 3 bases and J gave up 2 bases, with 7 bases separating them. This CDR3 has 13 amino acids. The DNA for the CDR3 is TGTGCCAGCAGTTTGCAGATTCAAGAGACCCAGTACTTC. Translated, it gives CASSLQIQETQYF.

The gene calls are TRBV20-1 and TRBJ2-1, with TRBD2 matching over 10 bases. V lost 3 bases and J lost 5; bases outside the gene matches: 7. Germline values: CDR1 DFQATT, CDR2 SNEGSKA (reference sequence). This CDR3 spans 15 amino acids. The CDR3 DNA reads TGCAGTGCTAGTAGTTACACTAGCGGGAACAATGAGCAGTTCTTC. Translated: CSASSYTSGNNEQFF.

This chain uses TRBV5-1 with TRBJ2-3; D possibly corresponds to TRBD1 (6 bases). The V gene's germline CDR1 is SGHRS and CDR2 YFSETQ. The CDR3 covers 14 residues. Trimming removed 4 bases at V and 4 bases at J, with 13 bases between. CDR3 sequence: CASSIYREADTQYF. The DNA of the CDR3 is TGCGCCAGCAGCATATACAGGGAAGCAGATACGCAGTATTTT. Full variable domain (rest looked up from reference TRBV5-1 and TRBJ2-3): KAGVTQTPRYLIKTRGQQVTLSCSPISGHRSVSWYQQTPGQGLQFLFEYFSETQRNKGNFPGRFSGRQFSNSRSEMNVSTLELGDSALYLCASSIYREADTQYFGPGTRLTVL.

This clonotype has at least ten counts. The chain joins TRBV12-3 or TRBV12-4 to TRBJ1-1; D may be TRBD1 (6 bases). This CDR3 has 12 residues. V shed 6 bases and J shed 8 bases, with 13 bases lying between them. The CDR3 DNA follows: TGTGCCAGCAGCTTGGGGGGGGCAGAAGCTTTCTTT. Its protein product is CASSLGGAEAFF.

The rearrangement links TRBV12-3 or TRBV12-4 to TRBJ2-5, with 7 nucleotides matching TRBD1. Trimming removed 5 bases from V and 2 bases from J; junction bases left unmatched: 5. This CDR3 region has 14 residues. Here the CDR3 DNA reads TGTGCCAGCAGTCAACAGGGGTGGCAAGAGACCCAGTACTTC. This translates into CASSQQGWQETQYF.

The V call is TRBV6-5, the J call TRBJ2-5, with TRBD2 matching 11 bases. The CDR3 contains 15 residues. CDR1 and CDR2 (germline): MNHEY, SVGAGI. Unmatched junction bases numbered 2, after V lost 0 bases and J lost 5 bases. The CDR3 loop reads CASSYSGLAGETQYF. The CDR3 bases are TGTGCCAGCAGTTACTCCGGACTAGCGGGTGAGACCCAGTACTTC.

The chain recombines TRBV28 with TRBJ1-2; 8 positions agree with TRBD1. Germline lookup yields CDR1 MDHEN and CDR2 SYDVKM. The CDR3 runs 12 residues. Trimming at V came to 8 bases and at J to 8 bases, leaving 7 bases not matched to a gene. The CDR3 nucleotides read TGTGCCAGCGGTCAGGGGGCGGGGGGCTACACCTTC. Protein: CASGQGAGGYTF.

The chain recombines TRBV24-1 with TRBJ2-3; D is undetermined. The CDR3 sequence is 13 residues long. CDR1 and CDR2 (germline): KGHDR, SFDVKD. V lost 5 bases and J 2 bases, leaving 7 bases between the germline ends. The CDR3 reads CATSAGHTDTQYF. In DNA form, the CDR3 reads TGTGCCACCAGTGCGGGTCACACAGATACGCAGTATTTT.

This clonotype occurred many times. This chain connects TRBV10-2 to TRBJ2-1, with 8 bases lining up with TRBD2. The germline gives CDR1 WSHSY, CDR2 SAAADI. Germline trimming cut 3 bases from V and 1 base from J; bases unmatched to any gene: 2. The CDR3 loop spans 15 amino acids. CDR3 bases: TGCGCCAGCAGTGATTTAGCGGGATCCTACAATGAGCAGTTCTTC. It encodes CASSDLAGSYNEQFF.

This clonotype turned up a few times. The CDR3 loop reads CSARRTGTETQYF. CDR3 DNA sequence: TGCAGTGCTAGAAGGACAGGGACAGAGACCCAGTACTTC. The rearrangement links TRBV20-1 to TRBJ2-5; 8 bases fit TRBD1. This CDR3 comprises 13 residues. Germline trimming cut 2 bases from V and 4 bases from J; bases unmatched to any gene: 3. The germline V gene has CDR1 DFQATT and CDR2 SNEGSKA (reference sequence).

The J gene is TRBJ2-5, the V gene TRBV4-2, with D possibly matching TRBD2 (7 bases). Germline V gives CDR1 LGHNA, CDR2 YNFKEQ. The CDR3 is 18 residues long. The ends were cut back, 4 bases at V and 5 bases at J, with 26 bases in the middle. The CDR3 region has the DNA TGTGCCAGCAGCCCCCGGAGTGAGGGGGTCGGACTAGTTGAGACCCAGTACTTC. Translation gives CASSPRSEGVGLVETQYF.

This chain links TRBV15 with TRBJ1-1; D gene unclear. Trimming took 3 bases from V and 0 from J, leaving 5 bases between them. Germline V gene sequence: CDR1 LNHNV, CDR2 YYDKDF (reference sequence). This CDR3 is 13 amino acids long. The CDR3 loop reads CATSSGLNTEAFF. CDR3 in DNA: TGTGCCACCAGCAGTGGACTGAACACTGAAGCTTTCTTT.

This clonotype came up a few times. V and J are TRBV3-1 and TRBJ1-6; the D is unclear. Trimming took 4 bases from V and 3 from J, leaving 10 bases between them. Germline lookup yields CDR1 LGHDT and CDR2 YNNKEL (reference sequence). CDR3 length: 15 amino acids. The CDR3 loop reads CASSPDVRYNSPLHF. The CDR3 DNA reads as TGTGCCAGCAGCCCAGACGTACGCTATAATTCACCCCTCCACTTT.